One and the same sample provided the 32 T cell receptor beta chains below, sequenced in a study of blood T cell repertoires in COVID-19. Here immunoSEQ multiplex PCR was the method, and the copy in TCRdb shows in-frame clones only, minus some. The sample shows under 100,000 clones, 89% of them seen only once. Material: peripheral blood. All receptors derive from a woman in her seventies with acute or convalescent COVID-19.

The chain combines TRBV6-5 with TRBJ1-5, with 10 bases lining up with TRBD1. This CDR3 is built from 14 residues. Germline V gene lookup returns CDR1 MNHEY and CDR2 SVGAGI. Trimming cost V 6 bases and J 4 bases; bases outside gene matches: 3. CDR3 DNA sequence: TGTGCCAGCAGAGGGACAGGGGAAAATCAGCCCCAGCATTTT. This encodes CASRGTGENQPQHF.

J is TRBJ2-3 and V is TRBV7-9, with 7 bases that match TRBD2. Per germline, CDR1 SEHNR and CDR2 FQNEAQ (reference sequence). The CDR3 covers 16 residues. With V trimmed by 2 bases and J by 1 base, 6 bases remained unmatched. The CDR3 DNA sequence: TGTGCCAGCAGCTTAAAGCGTGCGGGGGGCACAGATACGCAGTATTTT. Its protein product is CASSLKRAGGTDTQYF. The full variable domain, with the rest looked up from reference TRBV7-9 and TRBJ2-3, is DTGVSQNPRHKITKRGQNVTFRCDPISEHNRLYWYRQTLGQGPEFLTYFQNEAQLEKSRLLSDRFSAERPKGSFSTLEIQRTEQGDSAMYLCASSLKRAGGTDTQYFGPGTRLTVL.

V and J are TRBV28 and TRBJ1-1, with 7 bases lining up with TRBD1. Germline V gene data show CDR1 as MDHEN and CDR2 as SYDVKM. This CDR3 contains 14 residues. Trimming removed 2 bases from V and 6 bases from J; junction bases left unmatched: 6. CDR3 in DNA: TGTGCCAGCAGTTTAAAGTACAGGGGCGCTGAAGCTTTCTTT. Its protein product is CASSLKYRGAEAFF. The full variable domain, completed using reference TRBV28 and TRBJ1-1, is DVKVTQSSRYLVKRTGEKVFLECVQDMDHENMFWYRQDPGLGLRLIYFSYDVKMKEKGDIPEGYSVSREKKERFSLILESASTNQTSMYLCASSLKYRGAEAFFGQGTRLTVV.

The chain uses TRBV6-5 and TRBJ2-1, with 7 bases that match TRBD2. This CDR3 has 14 residues. J gave up 5 bases and V 1 base, and 2 bases lay outside the gene matches. Germline V gives CDR1 MNHEY, CDR2 SVGAGI. For the CDR3, the DNA is TGTGCCAGCAGTTACTATCGGGGGGACAATGAGCAGTTCTTC. Its translation: CASSYYRGDNEQFF.

This chain uses TRBV30 with TRBJ1-2; D may be TRBD1 (5 bases). Germline values: CDR1 GTSNPN, CDR2 SVGIG (reference sequence). The CDR3 contains 16 residues. Trimming pared 3 bases from V and 2 bases from J, leaving 19 bases between. The CDR3 DNA reads as TGTGCCTGGAGCGGGGGATCGGGGGTTCTCAACTATGGCTACACCTTC. Protein product: CAWSGGSGVLNYGYTF. The complete variable domain, with remaining parts taken from reference TRBV30 and TRBJ1-2, reads SQTIHQWPATLVQPVGSPLSLECTVEGTSNPNLYWYRQAAGRGLQLLFYSVGIGQISSEVPQNLSASRPQDRQFILSSKKLLLSDSGFYLCAWSGGSGVLNYGYTFGSGTRLTVV.

V gene TRBV19 combines with J gene TRBJ2-4; weak D call: TRBD2 (5 bases). V gave up 1 base and J gave up 5 bases, with 18 bases separating them. Germline CDR1 reads LNHDA; CDR2 reads SQIVND (reference sequence). The CDR3 has 17 residues. CDR3 sequence reads: CASSIVRARAFENIQYF. CDR3 in DNA: TGTGCCAGTAGTATAGTGAGGGCCCGGGCGTTTGAAAACATTCAGTACTTC. Full variable domain (remainder filled in from reference TRBV19 and TRBJ2-4): DGGITQSPKYLFRKEGQNVTLSCEQNLNHDAMYWYRQDPGQGLRLIYYSQIVNDFQKGDIAEGYSVSREKKESFPLTVTSAQKNPTAFYLCASSIVRARAFENIQYFGAGTRLSVL.

In DNA form, the CDR3 reads TGTGCCAGCAGACGACCCGGAGGAGGAAACACCATATATTTT. Its translation: CASRRPGGGNTIYF. The rearrangement links TRBV2 to TRBJ1-3; no clear D gene. Trimming cost V 6 bases and J 4 bases, with 13 bases left between them. The CDR3 extends over 14 amino acids. Germline CDR1 SNHLY, CDR2 FYNNEI. The full variable domain, rest sourced from reference TRBV2 and TRBJ1-3, is EPEVTQTPSHQVTQMGQEVILRCVPISNHLYFYWYRQILGQKVEFLVSFYNNEISEKSEIFDDQFSVERPDGSNFTLKIRSTKLEDSAMYFCASRRPGGGNTIYFGEGSWLTVV.

V gene TRBV12-5 combines with J gene TRBJ1-5; D is unresolved. V lost 8 bases and J lost 0, with 5 bases in between. This CDR3 has 12 residues. The germline CDR1 and CDR2 sequences are LGHNT and FRNRAP. CDR3 amino acids: CASSGSNQPQHF. DNA for the CDR3: TGTGCTAGTTCCGGTAGCAATCAGCCCCAGCATTTT. Together with reference TRBV12-5 and TRBJ1-5, the CDR3 gives the full variable domain: DARVTQTPRHKVTEMGQEVTMRCQPILGHNTVFWYRQTMMQGLELLAYFRNRAPLDDSGMPKDRFSAEMPDATLATLKIQPSEPRDSAVYFCASSGSNQPQHFGDGTRLSIL.

The V call is TRBV19, the J call TRBJ1-1; TRBD1 aligns across 8 bases. This CDR3 is 14 amino acids long. With 3 bases clipped from V and 7 bases from J, the junction kept 7 bases outside the gene matches. Germline assignment: CDR1 LNHDA and CDR2 SQIVND (reference sequence). The CDR3 spells CASSMDRVFSEAFF. The DNA for the CDR3 is TGTGCCAGTAGTATGGACAGGGTCTTTAGTGAAGCTTTCTTT. Looking up the rest from reference TRBV19 and TRBJ1-1 gives the full variable domain: DGGITQSPKYLFRKEGQNVTLSCEQNLNHDAMYWYRQDPGQGLRLIYYSQIVNDFQKGDIAEGYSVSREKKESFPLTVTSAQKNPTAFYLCASSMDRVFSEAFFGQGTRLTVV.

This chain joins TRBV13 and TRBJ1-5, with D tentatively TRBD1 (6 bases). The CDR3 runs to 14 residues. The germline CDR1 and CDR2 sequences are PRHDT and FYEKMQ (reference sequence). V shed 3 bases and J shed 6 bases, with 12 bases lying between them. The CDR3 sequence is CASSFSAGAQPQHF. DNA for the CDR3: TGTGCCAGCAGCTTTTCAGCAGGGGCTCAGCCCCAGCATTTT.

This rearrangement joins TRBV3-1 (or the pseudogene TRBV3-2) to TRBJ1-6; tentative D call: TRBD1 (6 bases). The ends were cut back, 1 base at V and 10 bases at J, with 20 bases in the middle. Germline V lookup: CDR1 LGHDT, CDR2 YNNKEL (reference sequence). The CDR3 extends over 17 amino acids. The CDR3, as DNA: TGTGCCAGCAGCCAAGCCCTAACAGGGATCGGGTACTCACCCCTCCACTTT. Amino acid sequence: CASSQALTGIGYSPLHF.

CDR3 sequence reads: CASSLWGRGSNYGYTF. The CDR3 DNA is TGTGCCAGCAGTTTATGGGGGCGGGGTTCTAACTATGGCTACACCTTC. The chain is built from TRBV28 and TRBJ1-2; perhaps TRBD1 as D (5 bases). The CDR3 extends over 16 amino acids. Germline V gene data show CDR1 as MDHEN and CDR2 as SYDVKM. Trimming pared 0 bases from V and 0 bases from J, leaving 11 bases between.

The J gene is TRBJ2-7, the V gene TRBV7-2; TRBD2 agrees at 14 bases. CDR3 length: 14 amino acids. CDR1 is SGHTA, CDR2 FQGNSA, per germline. The V gene end was trimmed by 5 bases and the J gene end by 9 bases; junction bases not matched to a gene: 6. This chain's CDR3 is CASSPGLAGVGQYF. CDR3 coding DNA: TGTGCCAGCAGCCCGGGACTAGCGGGAGTTGGGCAGTACTTC.

The chain couples TRBV6-5 to TRBJ2-3, with 7 bases matching TRBD2. V gave up 6 bases and J gave up 2 bases; unmatched junction bases: 5. CDR3 length: 14 residues. Germline V CDR1 and CDR2: MNHEY, SVGAGI. The DNA of the CDR3 is TGTGCCAGCAGCAAACTAGCGCCCACAGATACGCAGTATTTT. Its translation is CASSKLAPTDTQYF.

V and J are TRBV4-1 and TRBJ1-2, with D possibly being TRBD1 (5 bases). With 1 base removed from V and 8 bases from J, the gap between germline ends came to 11 bases. The germline V gene encodes CDR1 MGHRA and CDR2 YSYEKL. The CDR3 has 13 amino acids. CDR3 in amino acids: CASSQVTGEGYTF. CDR3 coding DNA: TGCGCCAGCAGCCAAGTTACGGGGGAGGGCTACACCTTC.

The chain recombines TRBV18 with TRBJ1-1, with a weak D call TRBD1 (5 bases). The germline V gene encodes CDR1 KGHSH and CDR2 LQKENI. Trimming stripped 3 bases from V and 1 base from J, with 12 bases between. CDR3 size: 15 residues. CDR3 nucleotides: TGTGCCAGCTCACCCAATGGGGGGGAGAACACTGAAGCTTTCTTT. Translating gives CASSPNGGENTEAFF.

The chain uses TRBV19 and TRBJ1-5, with 7 bases fitting TRBD1. The CDR3 extends over 14 amino acids. Germline lookup yields CDR1 LNHDA and CDR2 SQIVND (reference sequence). J gave up 2 bases and V 4 bases, and 2 bases lay outside the gene matches. The chain's CDR3 is CASSTQGGNQPQHF. In DNA form, the CDR3 reads TGTGCCAGTAGTACCCAGGGGGGCAATCAGCCCCAGCATTTT.

The gene calls are TRBV6-5 and TRBJ2-1; 9 bases are a match to TRBD1. V was pared by 7 bases and J by 5 bases, with 9 bases of the junction left unmatched. The germline gives CDR1 MNHEY, CDR2 SVGAGI. This CDR3 spans 15 amino acids. The CDR3 region is CASTQAGTGHNEQFF. The CDR3 nucleotides are TGTGCCAGCACCCAAGCCGGGACAGGGCACAATGAGCAGTTCTTC.

The J gene is TRBJ2-5, the V gene TRBV4-1; maybe TRBD2 (6 bases). The V and J ends lost 4 bases and 5 bases respectively, with 17 bases between them. The germline CDR1 and CDR2 sequences are MGHRA and YSYEKL. The CDR3 length is 15 residues. The CDR3 coding sequence is TGCGCCAGCAGCCGCTACGGTGGCGGGACCGAGACCCAGTACTTC. Its translation is CASSRYGGGTETQYF.

CDR3 residues: CASRYRGTGELFF. CDR3 DNA sequence: TGTGCCAGTAGATACAGGGGCACCGGGGAGCTGTTTTTT. This sequence joins TRBV19 and TRBJ2-2; 7 bases are a match to TRBD1. The CDR3 consists of 13 residues. J was trimmed by 4 bases and V by 6 bases; bases with no gene match: 2. The germline V gene encodes CDR1 LNHDA and CDR2 SQIVND (reference sequence).

The rearrangement links TRBV9 to TRBJ1-5, with 8 positions matching TRBD1. This CDR3 region has 16 residues. The V and J ends lost 4 bases and 9 bases, in that order; junction bases with no gene match: 15. Germline V gene sequence: CDR1 SGDLS, CDR2 YYNGEE. The CDR3 nucleotides are TGTGCCAGCAGCCCCGGGACAGGATCAATCCCGGGGCCCCAGCATTTT. It yields the protein CASSPGTGSIPGPQHF.

With regard to this clone: One junction end disagrees with the germline gene, perhaps due to a read error. The chain has TRBV7-7 and TRBJ1-1; 8 bases map to TRBD1. The CDR3 is 13 amino acids. Germline CDR1 reads SSHAT; CDR2 reads FNYEAQ (reference sequence). The CDR3 sequence is CASSSGTGTEAFF. As DNA, the CDR3 is TGTGCTAGCAGCAGTGGGACAGGCACTGAAGCTTTCTTT.

J is TRBJ2-2 and V is TRBV28; the match to TRBD2 covers 7 bases. The CDR3 is made up of 17 amino acids. The V gene's germline CDR1 is MDHEN and CDR2 SYDVKM. V was pared by 3 bases and J by 5 bases, with 12 bases of the junction left unmatched. In DNA, the CDR3 is TGTGCCAGCAGTTTCTTGCCAGGGTTCGGGGGGACCGGGGAGCTGTTTTTT. Protein sequence: CASSFLPGFGGTGELFF.

The chain combines TRBV19 with TRBJ1-1; 7 positions agree with TRBD1. Germline V gene data show CDR1 as LNHDA and CDR2 as SQIVND (reference sequence). J gave up 5 bases and V 4 bases, and 7 bases lay outside the gene matches. This CDR3 has 14 amino acids. CDR3 amino acids: CASSTYRGRTEAFF. The CDR3 DNA reads TGTGCCAGTAGTACATACAGGGGTAGGACTGAAGCTTTCTTT.

The rearrangement uses TRBV5-6 and TRBJ1-6; 7 bases align to TRBD1. Germline lookup yields CDR1 SGHDT and CDR2 YYEEEE. The CDR3 loop spans 16 amino acids. Trimming removed 4 bases from V and 4 bases from J; junction bases left unmatched: 8. As DNA, the CDR3 is TGTGCCAGCAGCGGAACCGGGACAGCATATAATTCACCCCTCCACTTT. Translation gives CASSGTGTAYNSPLHF. Full variable domain (missing parts from reference TRBV5-6 and TRBJ1-6): DAGVTQSPTHLIKTRGQQVTLRCSPKSGHDTVSWYQQALGQGPQFIFQYYEEEERQRGNFPDRFSGHQFPNYSSELNVNALLLGDSALYLCASSGTGTAYNSPLHFGNGTRLTVT.

The chain links TRBV15 to TRBJ2-1, with 10 bases aligning to TRBD2. The V and J ends lost 5 bases and 2 bases, in that order; junction bases with no gene match: 18. CDR3 length: 20 residues. CDR1 is LNHNV and CDR2 is YYDKDF in the germline V gene (reference sequence). CDR3: CATSPGVSGRAYSTYNEQFF. The CDR3 DNA reads as TGTGCCACCAGCCCGGGAGTAAGCGGGAGGGCCTATTCAACCTACAATGAGCAGTTCTTC. Drawing the rest from reference TRBV15 and TRBJ2-1, the complete variable domain is DAMVIQNPRYQVTQFGKPVTLSCSQTLNHNVMYWYQQKSSQAPKLLFHYYDKDFNNEADTPDNFQSRRPNTSFCFLDIRSPGLGDTAMYLCATSPGVSGRAYSTYNEQFFGPGTRLTVL.

The chain couples TRBV2 to TRBJ1-1; D might be TRBD1 (5 bases). The V gene's germline CDR1 is SNHLY and CDR2 FYNNEI. The CDR3 contains 13 residues. V shed 8 bases and J shed 6 bases, with 16 bases lying between them. The DNA for the CDR3 is TGTGCCAGCGGCGGGACGACTTGGGCTGAAGCTTTCTTT. As protein: CASGGTTWAEAFF.

The rearrangement uses TRBV20-1 and TRBJ1-1, with D perhaps TRBD1 (5 bases). Trimming cost V 3 bases and J 1 base, with 12 bases left between them. Germline values: CDR1 DFQATT, CDR2 SNEGSKA (reference sequence). The CDR3 runs to 14 residues. The DNA of the CDR3 is TGCAGTGCTAGTAAGGGCAGGGCGAACACTGAAGCTTTCTTT. Translated, it gives CSASKGRANTEAFF.

The V and J genes are TRBV9 and TRBJ1-2; D is possibly TRBD1 (6 bases). V was pared by 0 bases and J by 2 bases, with 14 bases between. CDR1 and CDR2 (germline): SGDLS, YYNGEE. This CDR3 comprises 16 residues. CDR3 region: CASSVGSPTGNYGYTF. CDR3 coding DNA: TGTGCCAGCAGCGTAGGATCCCCTACAGGGAACTATGGCTACACCTTC.

This rearrangement joins TRBV5-1 to TRBJ2-7, with TRBD2 identical over 7 bases. With V trimmed by 0 bases and J by 3 bases, 9 bases remained unmatched. The CDR3 runs to 16 residues. Germline CDR1 SGHRS, CDR2 YFSETQ. CDR3 DNA sequence: TGCGCCAGCAGCTTGGGTAGTGTGGGCGGGGGCTACGAGCAGTACTTC. This encodes CASSLGSVGGGYEQYF. Full variable domain (rest looked up from reference TRBV5-1 and TRBJ2-7): KAGVTQTPRYLIKTRGQQVTLSCSPISGHRSVSWYQQTPGQGLQFLFEYFSETQRNKGNFPGRFSGRQFSNSRSEMNVSTLELGDSALYLCASSLGSVGGGYEQYFGPGTRLTVT.

The J gene is TRBJ1-1, the V gene TRBV21-1; the DNA was not compared with TRBD1, the D call given in the table. TRBV21-1 corresponds to a pseudogene. The CDR3 sequence is 16 residues long. Here the CDR3 reads CASSQTLSRGFSEAFF. The DNA of the CDR3 is TGTGCCAGCAGCCAGACCTTATCCAGGGGTTTCTCTGAAGCTTTCTTT.

The rearrangement uses TRBV6-5 and TRBJ2-5; D is unclear. Germline V CDR1 and CDR2: MNHEY, SVGAGI. The germline V and J ends were trimmed by 6 bases and 1 base, with 3 bases remaining between them. The CDR3 is made up of 11 amino acids. The CDR3 region is CASSLQETQYF. In DNA form, the CDR3 reads TGTGCCAGCAGCCTCCAAGAGACCCAGTACTTC.